Listed here are 14 T cell receptor beta chains from one sample, sequenced in a study of blood T cell repertoires in COVID-19. Generated by immunoSEQ multiplex PCR, the TCRdb table keeps only in-frame clones and is missing some. The table shows 76,000 or so clones, with 80% to 90% occurring only once. The sample was peripheral blood. The source of these receptors is a man older than 75 in a cohort sampled during active COVID-19.

V is TRBV2 and J is TRBJ2-1; 10 nucleotides align to TRBD2. The trim removed 8 bases at V and 8 bases at J, leaving 9 bases unmatched. Germline-derived CDR1 and CDR2 are SNHLY and FYNNEI. The CDR3 is 14 amino acids. CDR3 in DNA: TGTGCCAGCTTGCTAGCGGGGGCTTTAGATGAGCAGTTCTTC. Protein product: CASLLAGALDEQFF. Using reference TRBV2 and TRBJ2-1 for the parts outside the CDR3, the full variable domain is EPEVTQTPSHQVTQMGQEVILRCVPISNHLYFYWYRQILGQKVEFLVSFYNNEISEKSEIFDDQFSVERPDGSNFTLKIRSTKLEDSAMYFCASLLAGALDEQFFGPGTRLTVL.

The chain employs TRBV6-1 and TRBJ2-3; tentative D call: TRBD2 (6 bases). The CDR3 spans 14 residues. Trimming stripped 3 bases from V and 4 bases from J, with 11 bases between. CDR1 and CDR2 from the germline V gene are MNHNS and SASEGT. CDR3 in amino acids: CASSDQTRSDTQYF. The CDR3 region has the DNA TGTGCCAGCAGTGACCAGACTAGATCAGATACGCAGTATTTT.

A remark on this clone: The DNA is omitted, as the CDR3 cannot be located on it reliably, and the CDR3 follows TCRdb's listing. The rearrangement uses TRBV6-5 and TRBJ1-2; TRBD1 was called by the table and not checked on the DNA. The CDR3 spans 12 residues, counting both ends. The V gene's germline CDR1 is MNHEY and CDR2 SVGAGI. CDR3 protein: CASSTSAGGYTF.

This chain uses TRBV7-3 with TRBJ2-5; 9 bases align to TRBD2. This CDR3 contains 16 residues. After removal of 0 bases from V and 5 bases from J, the junction contained 7 bases not matched to a gene. Germline-derived CDR1 and CDR2 are SGHTA and FQGTGA. The CDR3 sequence is CASSLTGSGGGETQYF. CDR3 in DNA: TGTGCCAGCAGCTTAACGGGTAGCGGGGGAGGTGAGACCCAGTACTTC. The whole variable domain, filled in from reference TRBV7-3 and TRBJ2-5, reads GAGVSQTPSNKVTEKGKYVELRCDPISGHTALYWYRQSLGQGPEFLIYFQGTGAADDSGLPNDRFFAVRPEGSVSTLKIQRTERGDSAVYLCASSLTGSGGGETQYFGPGTRLLVL.

The rearrangement joins TRBV27 to TRBJ2-3, with 9 nucleotides matching TRBD2. The CDR3 length is 16 residues. The V segment lost 4 bases and the J segment 6 bases; nucleotides outside the gene matches: 11. Germline CDR1 and CDR2: MNHEY and SMNVEV (reference sequence). Here the CDR3 reads CASSSWGGGAADTQYF. The CDR3 nucleotides are TGTGCCAGCAGTTCGTGGGGCGGGGGGGCCGCGGATACGCAGTATTTT.

The V call is TRBV28, the J call TRBJ1-6, with D possibly being TRBD1 (6 bases). In germline, CDR1 is MDHEN, CDR2 SYDVKM. Trimming pared 8 bases from V and 9 bases from J, leaving 17 bases between. The CDR3 contains 14 residues. The CDR3 sequence is CASLKVTGISPLHF. For the CDR3, the DNA is TGTGCCAGCCTAAAAGTAACAGGGATTTCACCCCTCCACTTT.

This chain connects TRBV19 to TRBJ1-4; the D is unclear. This CDR3 spans 15 amino acids. The V gene lost 4 bases and the J gene lost 7 bases, with 16 bases spanning the gap. The germline V gene encodes CDR1 LNHDA and CDR2 SQIVND (reference sequence). This CDR3 is CASSSDPPGGEKLFF. CDR3 bases: TGTGCCAGTAGTAGCGACCCCCCCGGCGGTGAAAAACTGTTTTTT.

This chain joins TRBV25-1 and TRBJ1-4, with D possibly being TRBD1 (5 bases). Trimming took off 3 bases at V and 4 bases at J, with 18 bases between the two ends. The V gene's germline CDR1 is MGHDK and CDR2 SYGVNS. CDR3 length: 17 residues. CDR3 amino acids: CASSDTGSELVNEKLFF. CDR3 in DNA: TGTGCCAGCAGTGACACAGGCTCGGAGTTAGTTAATGAAAAACTGTTTTTT. Using reference TRBV25-1 and TRBJ1-4 for the parts outside the CDR3, the full variable domain is EADIYQTPRYLVIGTGKKITLECSQTMGHDKMYWYQQDPGMELHLIHYSYGVNSTEKGDLSSESTVSRIRTEHFPLTLESARPSHTSQYLCASSDTGSELVNEKLFFGSGTQLSVL.

The chain employs TRBV28 and TRBJ1-3, with D unresolved. This CDR3 has 14 amino acids. Trimming took 6 bases from V and 7 from J, leaving 16 bases between them. Germline-derived CDR1 and CDR2 are MDHEN and SYDVKM. The CDR3: CASSLREVRNTIYF. In DNA, the CDR3 is TGTGCCAGCAGCCTAAGGGAGGTACGGAACACCATATATTTT.

V and J are TRBV10-3 and TRBJ1-1; 10 nucleotides match TRBD1. Germline V lookup: CDR1 ENHRY, CDR2 SYGVKD. The CDR3 is 14 amino acids. J was trimmed by 5 bases and V by 6 bases; bases with no gene match: 6. The CDR3 DNA follows: TGTGCCATCAGACAGGGACAGGGGAAGACTGAAGCTTTCTTT. It is translated as CAIRQGQGKTEAFF.

This sequence joins TRBV5-1 and TRBJ2-3, with 9 bases lining up with TRBD1. Germline CDR1 and CDR2: SGHRS and YFSETQ. V lost 4 bases to trimming and J lost 4 bases; unmatched junction nucleotides: 7. The CDR3 contains 15 residues. The CDR3 coding sequence is TGCGCCAGCAGCCCCGGGACAGGGATTCCAGATACGCAGTATTTT. Residues: CASSPGTGIPDTQYF.

In its sample, this clone was seen once. The V and J genes are TRBV7-7 and TRBJ1-5, with D perhaps matching TRBD1 (5 bases). CDR3 length: 17 amino acids. V was cut by 0 bases and J by 1 base, with 13 bases left in between. Germline CDR1 SSHAT, CDR2 FNYEAQ (reference sequence). CDR3 residues: CASSLASGRGSNQPQHF. CDR3 DNA: TGTGCCAGCAGCTTAGCGTCAGGGCGGGGCAGCAATCAGCCCCAGCATTTT.

The chain recombines TRBV7-9 with TRBJ1-5; D remains ambiguous. Looked up from germline, CDR1 is SEHNR and CDR2 is FQNEAQ (reference sequence). The germline V and J ends were trimmed by 5 bases and 3 bases, with 17 bases remaining between them. CDR3 length equals 16 residues. DNA of the CDR3: TGTGCCAGCAGCGGACTCCTACCAGGAGACAATCAGCCCCAGCATTTT. Translated: CASSGLLPGDNQPQHF.

The chain is built from TRBV4-1 and TRBJ1-2, with D possibly matching TRBD1 (5 bases). The length of the CDR3 is 13 residues. Germline V lookup: CDR1 MGHRA, CDR2 YSYEKL. The germline V and J ends were trimmed by 2 bases and 7 bases, with 11 bases remaining between them. CDR3 in amino acids: CASSQSREGGYTF. In DNA form, the CDR3 reads TGCGCCAGCAGCCAAAGCAGGGAGGGTGGCTACACCTTC.